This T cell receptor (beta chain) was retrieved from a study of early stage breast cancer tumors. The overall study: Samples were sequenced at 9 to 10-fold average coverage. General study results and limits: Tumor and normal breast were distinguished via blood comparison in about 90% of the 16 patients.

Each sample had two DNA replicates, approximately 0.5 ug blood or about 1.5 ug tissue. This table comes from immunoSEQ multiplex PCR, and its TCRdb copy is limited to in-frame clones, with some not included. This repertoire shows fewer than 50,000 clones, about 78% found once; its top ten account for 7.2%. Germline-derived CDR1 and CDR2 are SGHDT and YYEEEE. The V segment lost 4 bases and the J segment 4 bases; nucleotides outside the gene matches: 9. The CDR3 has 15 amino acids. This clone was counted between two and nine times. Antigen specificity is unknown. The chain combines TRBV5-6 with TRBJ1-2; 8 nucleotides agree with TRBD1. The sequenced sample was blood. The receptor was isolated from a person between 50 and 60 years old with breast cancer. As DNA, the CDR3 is TGTGCCAGCAGCCCAGGGGGCGGGGGCCTCTATGGCTACACCTTC. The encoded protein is CASSPGGGGLYGYTF. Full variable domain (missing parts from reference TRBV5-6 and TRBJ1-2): DAGVTQSPTHLIKTRGQQVTLRCSPKSGHDTVSWYQQALGQGPQFIFQYYEEEERQRGNFPDRFSGHQFPNYSSELNVNALLLGDSALYLCASSPGGGGLYGYTFGSGTRLTVV.